This T cell receptor beta chain was sequenced during a study of T-cell reconstitution after alpha-beta-depleted transplantation in children. Study results and caveats: T-cell counts and diversity at one year post-transplant came mainly from newly produced T cells. High day-60 TCRbeta diversity in some patients came from surviving recipient T cells and thymic progenitors. Several hundred graft clones that had expanded were reportedly the source of alpha-beta T cells about two months after transplant.

CDR1 and CDR2 (germline): DFQATT, SNEGSKA (reference sequence). The V and J ends lost 3 bases and 0 bases respectively, with 9 bases between them. The CDR3 runs to 14 residues. This clonotype was counted only a few times. As yet, its antigen is unknown. Preparing the TCRbeta library involved the use of unique molecular identifiers. TCRdb recomputed calls from the PCR reads with MiXCR, one row per CDR3 protein. Here the sample spans some 460,000 distinct CDR3 sequences, roughly 15% being singletons. The sample consisted of PBMCs, mostly from graft donor cells, taken 360 days after TCRalphabeta/CD19-depleted stem cell transplant. The gene calls are TRBV20-1 and TRBJ2-4; D is unclear. The sequence was obtained from a boy under three years old who had a stem cell transplant for Wiskott-Aldrich syndrome, so the T cells may come from the graft donor. CDR3 amino acids: CSASHGLAKNIQYF. The CDR3 DNA reads TGCAGTGCTAGTCACGGTCTAGCCAAAAACATTCAGTACTTC.